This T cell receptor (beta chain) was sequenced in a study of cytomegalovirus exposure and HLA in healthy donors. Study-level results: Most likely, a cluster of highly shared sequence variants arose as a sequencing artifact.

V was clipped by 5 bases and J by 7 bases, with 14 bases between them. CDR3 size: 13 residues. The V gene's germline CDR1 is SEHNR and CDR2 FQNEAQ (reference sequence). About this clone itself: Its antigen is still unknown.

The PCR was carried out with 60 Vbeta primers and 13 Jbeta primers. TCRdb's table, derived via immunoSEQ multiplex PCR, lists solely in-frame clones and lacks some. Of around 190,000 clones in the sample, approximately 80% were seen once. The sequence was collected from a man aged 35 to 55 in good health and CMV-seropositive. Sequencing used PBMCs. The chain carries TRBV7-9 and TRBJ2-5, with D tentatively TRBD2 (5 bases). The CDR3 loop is CASSRQGRGTQYF. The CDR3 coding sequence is TGTGCCAGCAGCCGCCAAGGACGGGGGACCCAGTACTTC.